This T cell receptor beta chain was found in a study of T cell responses to AZD1222 COVID-19 vaccine. V was pared by 7 bases and J by 7 bases, with 14 bases between. CDR3 length equals 13 residues. In germline, CDR1 is MNHEY, CDR2 SVGAGI. Sequencing was performed with immunoSEQ multiplex PCR; in TCRdb, only in-frame clones are kept and a portion is missing. The sample shows around 95,000 clones, 80% to 90% of them seen only once. The TCR sequence derives from an adult in good health. Sequenced here: peripheral blood, sampled on day 0 of AZD1222 vaccination. The chain is built from TRBV6-5 and TRBJ1-5, with TRBD1 as a possible D gene (5 bases). CDR3 sequence reads: CASIWGRGQPQHF. The CDR3, as DNA: TGTGCCAGCATCTGGGGACGGGGCCAGCCCCAGCATTTT.